The source of this T cell receptor beta chain is a study of metastatic and nonmetastatic thyroid tumors. Overall study context: From malignant and benign thyroid patients, repertoires in blood and in tumor or nodule tissue were compared. Whole-study findings and limits: The reported finding was significantly higher TCR beta diversity in malignant thyroid tumors relative to benign nodules, in blood and tumor.

No patient had received any treatment before thyroid surgery. This clone was recorded many times. What it binds is not known. As originally analysed: Using the CDR3 differences seen across clinicopathological groups, the authors built a distant-metastasis classifier for papillary thyroid cancer, which was meant to discriminate distant-metastatic patients. MiXCR reprocessed the PCR reads for TCRdb. The authors' filters were not applied to this entry. The repertoire holds about 16,000 clones, around 13% seen once, with roughly 15% in the top ten. The junction had 4 bases not matched to a gene; V was cut back by 6 bases and J by 4 bases. The CDR3 has 15 amino acids.

The TCR originated in a female donor with papillary thyroid cancer or a benign thyroid nodule (not recorded which). Some clones in this sample may be carry-over from other donors' samples. The chain links TRBV12-3 or TRBV12-4 to TRBJ2-3, with 13 bases lining up with TRBD2. Sequencing was performed on tumor tissue. The CDR3 protein is CASRRTSGSPDTQYF. The CDR3, as DNA: TGTGCCAGCAGACGGACTAGCGGGAGTCCAGATACGCAGTATTTT.